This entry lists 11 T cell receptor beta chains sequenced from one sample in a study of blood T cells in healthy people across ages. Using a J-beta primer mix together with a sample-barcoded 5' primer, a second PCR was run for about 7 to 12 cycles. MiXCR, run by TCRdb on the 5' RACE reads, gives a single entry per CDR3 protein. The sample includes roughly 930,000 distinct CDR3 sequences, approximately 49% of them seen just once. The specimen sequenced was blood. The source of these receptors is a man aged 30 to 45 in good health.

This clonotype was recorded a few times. In DNA, the CDR3 is TGTGCCAGCAGCCAGAGGATCAATGAGCAGTTCTTC. It is translated as CASSQRINEQFF. The chain employs TRBV3-1 and TRBJ2-1; no definite D call. Per germline, CDR1 LGHDT and CDR2 YNNKEL (reference sequence). V was clipped by 3 bases and J by 6 bases, with 6 bases between them. CDR3 size: 12 residues.

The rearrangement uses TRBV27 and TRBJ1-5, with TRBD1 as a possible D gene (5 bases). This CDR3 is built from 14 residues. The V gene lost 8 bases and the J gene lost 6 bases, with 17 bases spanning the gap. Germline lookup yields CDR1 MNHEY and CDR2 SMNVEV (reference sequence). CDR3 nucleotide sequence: TGTGCCAGCGGATCCCCGGGGGTGTTTCAGCCCCAGCATTTT. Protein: CASGSPGVFQPQHF.

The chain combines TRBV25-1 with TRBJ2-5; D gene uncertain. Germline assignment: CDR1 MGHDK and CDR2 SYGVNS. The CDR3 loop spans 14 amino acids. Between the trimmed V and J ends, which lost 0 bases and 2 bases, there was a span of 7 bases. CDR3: CASSEYHLQETQYF. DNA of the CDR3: TGTGCCAGCAGTGAATATCACCTTCAAGAGACCCAGTACTTC.

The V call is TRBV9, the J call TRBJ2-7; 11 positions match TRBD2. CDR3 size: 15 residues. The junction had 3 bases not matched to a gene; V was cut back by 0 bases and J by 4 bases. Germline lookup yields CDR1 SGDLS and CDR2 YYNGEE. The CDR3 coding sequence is TGTGCCAGCAGCGTAGGACTAGCGGGGCAATACGAGCAGTACTTC. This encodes CASSVGLAGQYEQYF.

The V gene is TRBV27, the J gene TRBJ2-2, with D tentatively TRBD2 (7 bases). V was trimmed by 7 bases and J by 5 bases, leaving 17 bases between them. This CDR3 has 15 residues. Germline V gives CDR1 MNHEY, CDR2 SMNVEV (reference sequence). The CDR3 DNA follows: TGTGCCAGCACCCAAGGGGGGGGAAGTACCGGGGAGCTGTTTTTT. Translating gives CASTQGGGSTGELFF.

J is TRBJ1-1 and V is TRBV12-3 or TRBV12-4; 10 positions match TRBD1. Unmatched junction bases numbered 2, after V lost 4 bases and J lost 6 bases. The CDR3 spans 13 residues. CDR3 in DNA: TGTGCCAGCAGTTGGGACAGGGGCGCTGAAGCTTTCTTT. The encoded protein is CASSWDRGAEAFF.

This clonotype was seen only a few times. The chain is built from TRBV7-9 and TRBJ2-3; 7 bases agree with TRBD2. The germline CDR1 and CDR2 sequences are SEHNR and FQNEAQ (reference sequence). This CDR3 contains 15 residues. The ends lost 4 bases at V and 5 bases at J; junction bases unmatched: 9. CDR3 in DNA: TGTGCCAGCAGCTCCTCAGGCGGGGGAGGAGATACGCAGTATTTT. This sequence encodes CASSSSGGGGDTQYF.

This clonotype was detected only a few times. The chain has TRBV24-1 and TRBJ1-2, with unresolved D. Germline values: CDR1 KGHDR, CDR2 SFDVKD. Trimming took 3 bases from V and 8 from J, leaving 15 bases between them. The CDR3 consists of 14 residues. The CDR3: CATSDGIESGGYTF. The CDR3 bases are TGTGCCACCAGTGATGGTATCGAATCCGGCGGCTACACCTTC.

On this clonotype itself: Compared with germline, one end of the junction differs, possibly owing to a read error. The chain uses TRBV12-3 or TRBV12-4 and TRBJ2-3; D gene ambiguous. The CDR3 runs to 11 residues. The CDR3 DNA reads TGTGCCAGCAGTCCCACAGATACGCTGTATTTT. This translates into CASSPTDTLYF.

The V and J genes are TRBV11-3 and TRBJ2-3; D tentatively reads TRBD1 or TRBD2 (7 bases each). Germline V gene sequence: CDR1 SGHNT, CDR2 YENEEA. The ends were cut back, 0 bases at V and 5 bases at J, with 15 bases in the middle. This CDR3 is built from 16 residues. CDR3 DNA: TGTGCCAGCAGCTTAGACTCAGGGGGGGCTGGAGATACGCAGTATTTT. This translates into CASSLDSGGAGDTQYF.

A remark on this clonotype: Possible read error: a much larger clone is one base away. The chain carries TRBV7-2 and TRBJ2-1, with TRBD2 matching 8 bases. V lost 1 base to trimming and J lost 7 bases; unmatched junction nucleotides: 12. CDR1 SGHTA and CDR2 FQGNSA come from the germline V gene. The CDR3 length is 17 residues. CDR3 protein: CASSLVGVRGAGNEQFF. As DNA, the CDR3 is TGTGCCAGCAGCTTAGTAGGTGTGCGGGGGGCCGGGAATGAGCAGTTCTTC.